The 2 T cell receptor beta chains below were found in one sample sequenced in a study of identical twins. TCRdb ran MiXCR on the 5' RACE reads and lists one entry per CDR3 protein. The sample yields around 340,000 distinct CDR3 sequences, roughly 9% seen once. Sequenced sample: naive T cells sorted from blood. These receptors were taken from a woman aged 45-65 years in good health.

This chain connects TRBV7-9 to TRBJ2-1; D unclear. V was clipped by 5 bases and J by 2 bases, with 10 bases between them. CDR1 and CDR2 (germline): SEHNR, FQNEAQ (reference sequence). CDR3 length equals 14 residues. The CDR3 bases are TGTGCCAGCAGCCGGCTAGAAGCCTACAATGAGCAGTTCTTC. Translated, it gives CASSRLEAYNEQFF.

The chain uses TRBV7-8 and TRBJ2-7, with D unresolved. CDR1 and CDR2 (germline): SGHVS, FQNEAQ. This CDR3 spans 16 amino acids. V gave up 3 bases and J gave up 0 bases, with 15 bases separating them. The chain's CDR3 is CASSLVLEASSYEQYF. In DNA, the CDR3 is TGTGCCAGCAGCTTGGTGTTAGAGGCGAGCTCCTACGAGCAGTACTTC.